This TCR beta chain was captured in a study of CD8+ T cells in alopecia areata. Study-wide context: After 6 to 18 months of tofacitinib, follow-up continued 6 months off drug.

The treatment here: oral pan-JAK inhibitor, 5-10 mg twice daily. The V gene's germline CDR1 is MNHNY and CDR2 SVGAGI (reference sequence). V gave up 2 bases and J gave up 5 bases, with 16 bases separating them. There are 15 residues in the CDR3. This clone came up once. Its antigen is not known. Study-wide results and caveats: A large proportion of expanded lesional clones were detected persisting in scalp and blood during tofacitinib. The study found higher clonality in lesional than normal scalp, especially in alopecia totalis/universalis.

cDNA serving as the sequencing template came from extracted, reverse transcribed RNA. This table comes from immunoSEQ multiplex PCR, and its TCRdb copy is limited to in-frame clones, with some not included. The sample lists tens of thousands of clones; around 42% were seen once. The V and J genes are TRBV6-6 and TRBJ2-7, with a possible D match to TRBD2 (6 bases). This TCR was recovered from a human donor with alopecia areata. Source: CD8+ T cells sorted from blood, taken around week 37, from a patient treated with tofacitinib. This chain's CDR3 is CASSYTGSGSDEQYF. Written as DNA, the CDR3 is TGTGCCAGCAGTTACACCGGGTCCGGGAGCGACGAGCAGTACTTC.